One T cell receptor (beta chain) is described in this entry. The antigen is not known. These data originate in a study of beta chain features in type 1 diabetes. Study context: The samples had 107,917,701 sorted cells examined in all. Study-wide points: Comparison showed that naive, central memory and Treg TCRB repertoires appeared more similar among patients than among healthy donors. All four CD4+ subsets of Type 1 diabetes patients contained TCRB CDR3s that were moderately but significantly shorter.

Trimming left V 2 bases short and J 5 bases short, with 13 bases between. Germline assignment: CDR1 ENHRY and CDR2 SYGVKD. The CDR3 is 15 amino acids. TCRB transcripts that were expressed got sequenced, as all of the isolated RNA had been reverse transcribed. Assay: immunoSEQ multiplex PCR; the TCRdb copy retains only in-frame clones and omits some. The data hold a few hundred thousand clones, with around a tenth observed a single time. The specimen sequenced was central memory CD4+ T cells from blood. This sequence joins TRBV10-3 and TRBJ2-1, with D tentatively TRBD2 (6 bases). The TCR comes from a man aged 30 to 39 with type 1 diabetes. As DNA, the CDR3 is TGTGCCATCAGTGAGGCAGCGGAGGGGCACAATGAGCAGTTCTTC. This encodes CAISEAAEGHNEQFF.